This T cell receptor beta chain came from a study of T cell responses to AZD1222 COVID-19 vaccine. Study-wide results and limits: Females made up more of the donors, who were largely white British, and clonal diversity may have come out too low. Unmutated regions of variants are reportedly targeted by nearly half of spike-specific TCRs. In all cases, repertoires were sampled only after the peak T cell response.

The table came from immunoSEQ multiplex PCR; TCRdb's copy has only in-frame clones and leaves some out. Among about 140,000 clones, roughly 92% were seen once, and the ten largest hold approximately 1.5%. V was cut by 2 bases and J by 3 bases, with 7 bases left in between. Germline V gene data show CDR1 as SNHLY and CDR2 as FYNNEI. The CDR3 is 13 residues long. This clone was observed a single time. Its target is unknown. The gene calls are TRBV2 and TRBJ1-1; D remains ambiguous. This clonotype was sampled from an adult in good health. Material: peripheral blood, obtained on day 0 of AZD1222 vaccination. The CDR3 DNA reads as TGTGCCAGCAGTGAATACGGGGACACTGAAGCTTTCTTT. Translation gives CASSEYGDTEAFF.